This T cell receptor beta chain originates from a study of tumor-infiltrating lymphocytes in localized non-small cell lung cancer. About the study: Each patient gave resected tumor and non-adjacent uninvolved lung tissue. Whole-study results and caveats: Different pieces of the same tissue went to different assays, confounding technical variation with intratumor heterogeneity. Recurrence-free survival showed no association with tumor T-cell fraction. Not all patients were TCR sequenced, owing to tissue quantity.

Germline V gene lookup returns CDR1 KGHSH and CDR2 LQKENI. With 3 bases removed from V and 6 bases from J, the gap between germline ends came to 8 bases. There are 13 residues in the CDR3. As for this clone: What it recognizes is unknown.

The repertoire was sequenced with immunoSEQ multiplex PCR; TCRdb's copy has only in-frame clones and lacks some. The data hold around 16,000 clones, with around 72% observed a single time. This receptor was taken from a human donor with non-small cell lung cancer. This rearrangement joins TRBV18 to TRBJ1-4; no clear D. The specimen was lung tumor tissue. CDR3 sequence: CASSPGLDEKLFF. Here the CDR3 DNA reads TGTGCCAGCTCACCGGGTTTGGATGAAAAACTGTTTTTT.